This T cell receptor (beta chain) was retrieved from a study of cytomegalovirus exposure and HLA in healthy donors. 60 Vbeta and 13 Jbeta primers were used in PCR. The method was immunoSEQ multiplex PCR; TCRdb's version includes in-frame clones alone and lacks a portion of them. The sample has 99,000 or so clones; 79% are singletons. Trimming removed 5 bases from V and 10 bases from J; junction bases left unmatched: 15. The CDR3 runs 16 residues. From germline, CDR1 is MNHGY and CDR2 SAAAGT. Sequenced sample: PBMCs. The source is a male donor in good health and CMV-seropositive. The chain couples TRBV6-8 to TRBJ1-3, with 9 bases aligning to TRBD1. The CDR3 reads CASSPTRDREDITIYF. Written as DNA, the CDR3 is TGTGCCAGCAGTCCCACACGGGACAGGGAGGATATAACCATATATTTT.